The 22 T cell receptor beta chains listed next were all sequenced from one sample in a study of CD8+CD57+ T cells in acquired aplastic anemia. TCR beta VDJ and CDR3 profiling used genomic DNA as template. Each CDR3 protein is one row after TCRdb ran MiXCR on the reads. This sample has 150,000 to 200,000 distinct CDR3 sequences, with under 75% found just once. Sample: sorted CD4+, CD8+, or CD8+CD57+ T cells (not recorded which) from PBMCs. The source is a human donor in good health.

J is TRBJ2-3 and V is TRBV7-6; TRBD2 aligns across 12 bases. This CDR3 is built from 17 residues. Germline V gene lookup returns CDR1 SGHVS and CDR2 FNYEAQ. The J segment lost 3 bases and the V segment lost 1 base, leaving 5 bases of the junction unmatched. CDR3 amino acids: CASSLGLAGAITDTQYF. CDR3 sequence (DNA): TGTGCCAGCAGCTTAGGACTAGCGGGGGCCATAACAGATACGCAGTATTTT.

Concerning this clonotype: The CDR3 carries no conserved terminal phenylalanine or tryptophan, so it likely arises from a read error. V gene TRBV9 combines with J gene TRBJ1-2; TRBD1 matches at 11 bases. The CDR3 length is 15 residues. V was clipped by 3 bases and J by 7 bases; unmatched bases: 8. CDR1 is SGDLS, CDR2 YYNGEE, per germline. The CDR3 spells CASSADRGRVGGYTL. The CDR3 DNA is TGTGCCAGCAGCGCGGACAGGGGGCGAGTTGGTGGCTACACCCTC.

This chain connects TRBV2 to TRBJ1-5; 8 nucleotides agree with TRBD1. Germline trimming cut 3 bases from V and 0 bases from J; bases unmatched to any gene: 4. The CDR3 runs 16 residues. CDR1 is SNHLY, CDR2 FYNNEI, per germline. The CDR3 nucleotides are TGTGCCAGCAGTGAGGACAGGGCCTATAGCAATCAGCCCCAGCATTTT. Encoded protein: CASSEDRAYSNQPQHF.

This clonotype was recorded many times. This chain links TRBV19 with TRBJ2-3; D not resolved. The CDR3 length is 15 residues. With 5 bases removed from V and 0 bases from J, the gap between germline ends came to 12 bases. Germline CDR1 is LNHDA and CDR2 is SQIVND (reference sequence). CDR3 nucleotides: TGTGCCAGTAGTTATGCCCCCCCAAGCACAGATACGCAGTATTTT. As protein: CASSYAPPSTDTQYF. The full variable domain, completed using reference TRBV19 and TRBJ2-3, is DGGITQSPKYLFRKEGQNVTLSCEQNLNHDAMYWYRQDPGQGLRLIYYSQIVNDFQKGDIAEGYSVSREKKESFPLTVTSAQKNPTAFYLCASSYAPPSTDTQYFGPGTRLTVL.

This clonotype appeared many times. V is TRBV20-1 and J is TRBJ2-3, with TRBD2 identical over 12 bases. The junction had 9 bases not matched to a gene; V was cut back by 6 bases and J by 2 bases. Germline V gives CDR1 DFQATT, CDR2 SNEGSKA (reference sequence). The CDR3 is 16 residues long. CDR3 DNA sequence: TGCAGTGCACGAACCGGGACTAGCGGGTACACAGATACGCAGTATTTT. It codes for CSARTGTSGYTDTQYF.

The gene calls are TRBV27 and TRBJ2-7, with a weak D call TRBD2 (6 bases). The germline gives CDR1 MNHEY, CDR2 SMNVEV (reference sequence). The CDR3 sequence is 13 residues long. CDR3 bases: TGTGCTCGGGGAGCAGCAGCCGCGGGGGAGCAGTACTTC. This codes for CARGAAAAGEQYF.

CDR3 sequence (DNA): TGTGCCACCAGCAGAGATCAGACAGCTTATAATGAAAAACTGTTTTTT. Its translation is CATSRDQTAYNEKLFF. The V call is TRBV15, the J call TRBJ1-4, with D possibly being TRBD1 (5 bases). Germline V gene sequence: CDR1 LNHNV, CDR2 YYDKDF (reference sequence). The CDR3 consists of 16 residues. V lost 0 bases, J lost 4 bases, and 12 bases lay in between.

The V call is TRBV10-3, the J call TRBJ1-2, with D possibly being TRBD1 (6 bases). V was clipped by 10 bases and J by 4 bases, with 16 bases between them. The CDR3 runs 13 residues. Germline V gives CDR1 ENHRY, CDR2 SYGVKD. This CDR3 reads CASSPQGSYGYTF. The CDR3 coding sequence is TGTGCCAGCAGCCCACAGGGATCCTATGGCTACACCTTC.

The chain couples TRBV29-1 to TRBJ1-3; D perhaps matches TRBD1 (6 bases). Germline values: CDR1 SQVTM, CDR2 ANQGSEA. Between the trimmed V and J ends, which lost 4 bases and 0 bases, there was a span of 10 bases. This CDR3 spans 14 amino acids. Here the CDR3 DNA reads TGCAGCGTTGTTGCAGGGGCCTCTGGAAACACCATATATTTT. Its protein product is CSVVAGASGNTIYF.

The CDR3: CASSRPGTGENQPQHF. DNA of the CDR3: TGCGCCAGCAGCCGACCTGGGACAGGGGAGAATCAGCCCCAGCATTTT. The rearrangement links TRBV4-1 to TRBJ1-5; 10 nucleotides align to TRBD1. This CDR3 has 16 residues. The trim removed 4 bases at V and 4 bases at J, leaving 7 bases unmatched. Germline-derived CDR1 and CDR2 are MGHRA and YSYEKL.

CDR3 protein: CASSLVRGVTDTQYF. CDR3 bases: TGTGCCAGCAGCTTAGTGCGGGGGGTCACAGATACGCAGTATTTT. This chain links TRBV11-2 with TRBJ2-3; 8 nucleotides match TRBD2. J was trimmed by 2 bases and V by 1 base; bases with no gene match: 2. Per the germline V gene, CDR1 is SGHAT and CDR2 is FQNNGV. The CDR3 totals 15 residues.

The CDR3 nucleotides are TGTGCCACCAGTACCCCGTCTGGCCAAGGGTCAGATACGCAGTATTTT. This encodes CATSTPSGQGSDTQYF. The gene calls are TRBV24-1 and TRBJ2-3; D unclear. Trimming removed 6 bases from V and 4 bases from J, with 19 bases in between. Germline V gives CDR1 KGHDR, CDR2 SFDVKD. CDR3 length equals 16 residues.

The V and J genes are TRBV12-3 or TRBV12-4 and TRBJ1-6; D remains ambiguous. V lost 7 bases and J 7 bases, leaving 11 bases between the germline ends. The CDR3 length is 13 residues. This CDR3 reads CASILGWNSPLHF. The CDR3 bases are TGTGCCAGCATCCTGGGGTGGAATTCACCCCTCCACTTT.

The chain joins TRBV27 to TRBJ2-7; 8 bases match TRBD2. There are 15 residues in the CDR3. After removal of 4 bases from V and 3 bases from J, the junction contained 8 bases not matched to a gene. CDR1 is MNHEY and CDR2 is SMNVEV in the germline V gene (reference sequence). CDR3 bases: TGTGCCAGCAGTTCAACGACCGGGACTAGCTACGAGCAGTACTTC. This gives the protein CASSSTTGTSYEQYF.

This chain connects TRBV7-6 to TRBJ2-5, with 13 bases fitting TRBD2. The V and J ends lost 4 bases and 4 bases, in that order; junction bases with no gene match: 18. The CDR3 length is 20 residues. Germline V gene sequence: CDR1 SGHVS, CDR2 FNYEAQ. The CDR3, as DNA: TGTGCCAGCAGCTCTACCCACTCACTAGCGGGGGGGCCTATGGGAGAGACCCAGTACTTC. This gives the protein CASSSTHSLAGGPMGETQYF. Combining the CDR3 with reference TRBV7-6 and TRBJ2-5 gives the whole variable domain GAGVSQSPRYKVTKRGQDVALRCDPISGHVSLYWYRQALGQGPEFLTYFNYEAQQDKSGLPNDRFSAERPEGSISTLTIQRTEQRDSAMYRCASSSTHSLAGGPMGETQYFGPGTRLLVL.

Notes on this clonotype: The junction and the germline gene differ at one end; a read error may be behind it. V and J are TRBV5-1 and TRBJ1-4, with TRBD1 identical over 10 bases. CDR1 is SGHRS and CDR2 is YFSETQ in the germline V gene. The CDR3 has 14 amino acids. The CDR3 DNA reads TGTGCCAGCAGCCGGGACAGGGGAGGGGAAAAACTGTTTTTT. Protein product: CASSRDRGGEKLFF.

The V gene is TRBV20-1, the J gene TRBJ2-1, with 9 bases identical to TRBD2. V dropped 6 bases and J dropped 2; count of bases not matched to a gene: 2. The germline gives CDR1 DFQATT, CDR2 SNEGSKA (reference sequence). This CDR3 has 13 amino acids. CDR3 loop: CSAKRGAYNEQFF. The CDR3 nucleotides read TGCAGTGCCAAGCGGGGGGCCTACAATGAGCAGTTCTTC.

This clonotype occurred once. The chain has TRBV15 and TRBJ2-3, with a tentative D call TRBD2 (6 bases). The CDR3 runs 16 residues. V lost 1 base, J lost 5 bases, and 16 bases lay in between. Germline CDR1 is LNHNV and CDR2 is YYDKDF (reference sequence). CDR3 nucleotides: TGTGCCACCAGCAGAGGCGGGGCGGTGGGGGTAGATACGCAGTATTTT. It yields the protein CATSRGGAVGVDTQYF. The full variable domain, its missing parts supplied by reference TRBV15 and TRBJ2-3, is DAMVIQNPRYQVTQFGKPVTLSCSQTLNHNVMYWYQQKSSQAPKLLFHYYDKDFNNEADTPDNFQSRRPNTSFCFLDIRSPGLGDTAMYLCATSRGGAVGVDTQYFGPGTRLTVL.

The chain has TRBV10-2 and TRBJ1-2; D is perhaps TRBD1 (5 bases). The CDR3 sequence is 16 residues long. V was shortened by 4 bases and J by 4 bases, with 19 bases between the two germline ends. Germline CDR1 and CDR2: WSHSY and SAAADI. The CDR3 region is CASSGAVEGSSYGYTF. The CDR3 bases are TGCGCCAGCAGTGGCGCGGTTGAGGGGAGCAGCTATGGCTACACCTTC.

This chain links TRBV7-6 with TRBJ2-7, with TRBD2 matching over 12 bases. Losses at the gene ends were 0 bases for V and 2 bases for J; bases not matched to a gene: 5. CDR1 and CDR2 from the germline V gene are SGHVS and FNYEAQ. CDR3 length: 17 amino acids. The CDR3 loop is CASSLAGTSGQAYEQYF. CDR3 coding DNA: TGTGCCAGCAGCTTAGCCGGGACTAGCGGGCAAGCCTACGAGCAGTACTTC.

CDR3 sequence (DNA): TGTGCCACCAGCCAACCGGGACAGGGGGTGACACAAGAGACCCAGTACTTC. It codes for CATSQPGQGVTQETQYF. The gene calls are TRBV15 and TRBJ2-5, with 11 bases fitting TRBD1. The CDR3 is 17 residues long. J was trimmed by 2 bases and V by 5 bases; bases with no gene match: 10. Germline lookup yields CDR1 LNHNV and CDR2 YYDKDF (reference sequence).

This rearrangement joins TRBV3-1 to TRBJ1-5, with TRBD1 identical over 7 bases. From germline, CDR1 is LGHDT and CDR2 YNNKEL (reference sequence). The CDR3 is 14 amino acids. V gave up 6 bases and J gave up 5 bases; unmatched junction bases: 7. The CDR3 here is CASSTDREHQPQHF. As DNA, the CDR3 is TGTGCCAGCAGTACAGACAGGGAACATCAGCCCCAGCATTTT.